The present entry profiles one T cell receptor beta chain with its context. The entry originates in a study of OX40 agonist ivuxolimab in advanced cancers. Sequencing was performed with immunoSEQ multiplex PCR; in TCRdb, only in-frame clones are kept and a portion is missing. The sample consists of more than 35,000 clones, about 80% of them appearing once. This TCR derives from an adult with an advanced solid tumor such as melanoma, head and neck, liver or kidney cancer. The input for sequencing was CD4+ or CD8+ T cells sorted from blood, taken in a trial of the OX40 agonist ivuxolimab.

The CDR3 here is CASNHRETPYEQYF. The DNA for the CDR3 is TGTGCCAGCAACCACAGGGAAACCCCCTACGAGCAGTACTTC. The V gene is TRBV2, the J gene TRBJ2-7, with D perhaps TRBD1 (6 bases). Trimming left V 7 bases short and J 2 bases short, with 15 bases between. The CDR3 is made up of 14 amino acids. The V gene's germline CDR1 is SNHLY and CDR2 FYNNEI.